This T cell receptor beta chain came from a study of Ad26.COV2.S vaccination and SARS-CoV-2 variants. The wider study: The donor belonged to the COV1001 Ad26.COV2.S trial arm.

The CDR3 runs to 14 residues. The V end was cut by 5 bases, the J end by 5 bases, with 13 bases between. Germline CDR1 reads SGHVS; CDR2 reads FQNEAQ. TCRdb's table, derived via immunoSEQ multiplex PCR, lists solely in-frame clones and lacks some. The table has some 290,000 clones, just over 85% seen once; the top ten hold under 2%. Study findings and constraints: Spike-specific TCR breadth was greater in vaccine than placebo recipients. Measurements of TCR breadth and depth may have given underestimates of the total T cell responses.

The treatment here: 19 received Ad26.COV2.S at low or high dose, single or two shots; 5 received placebo; per-sample allocation not given. Each sample was drawn 63 days after the first injection (of vaccine or placebo). A Boston donor was an adult aged 18-55 years. This clone was counted once. What it recognizes is unknown. The chain has TRBV7-8 and TRBJ1-5; perhaps TRBD1 as D (6 bases). This TCR derives from a person aged 18-60 years who received the Ad26.COV2.S COVID-19 vaccine or a placebo. Sequenced material: peripheral blood, taken in a trial of Ad26.COV2.S vaccine versus placebo. Here the CDR3 DNA reads TGTGCCAGCAGCCGAGCTGCAGGGGATCAGCCCCAGCATTTT. As protein: CASSRAAGDQPQHF.